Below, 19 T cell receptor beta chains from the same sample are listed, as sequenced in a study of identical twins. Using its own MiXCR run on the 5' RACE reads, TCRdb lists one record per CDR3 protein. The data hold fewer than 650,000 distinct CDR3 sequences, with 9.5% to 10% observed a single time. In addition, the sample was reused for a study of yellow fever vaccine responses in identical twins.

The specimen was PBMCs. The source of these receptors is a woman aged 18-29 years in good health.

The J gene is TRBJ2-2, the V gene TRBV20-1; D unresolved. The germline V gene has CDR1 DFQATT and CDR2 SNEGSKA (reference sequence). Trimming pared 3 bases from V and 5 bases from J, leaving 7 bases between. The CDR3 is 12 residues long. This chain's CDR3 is CSASHRTGELFF. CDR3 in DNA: TGCAGTGCTAGTCACCGGACCGGGGAGCTGTTTTTT.

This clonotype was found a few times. CDR3 coding DNA: TGTGCCAGCAGTTTACGTGATCGGGCCAGTTCACCCCTCCACTTT. This gives the protein CASSLRDRASSPLHF. The rearrangement joins TRBV27 to TRBJ1-6; D is unclear. In germline, CDR1 is MNHEY, CDR2 SMNVEV (reference sequence). Trimming took 2 bases from V and 9 from J, leaving 14 bases between them. The CDR3 has 15 amino acids.

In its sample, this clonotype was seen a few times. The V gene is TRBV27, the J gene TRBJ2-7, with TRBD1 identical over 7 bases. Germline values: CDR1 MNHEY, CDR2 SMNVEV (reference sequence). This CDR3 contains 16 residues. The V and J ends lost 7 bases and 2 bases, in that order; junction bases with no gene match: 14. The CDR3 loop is CASTFSTGTATYEQYF. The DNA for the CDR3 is TGTGCCAGCACTTTTTCCACCGGGACAGCGACCTACGAGCAGTACTTC.

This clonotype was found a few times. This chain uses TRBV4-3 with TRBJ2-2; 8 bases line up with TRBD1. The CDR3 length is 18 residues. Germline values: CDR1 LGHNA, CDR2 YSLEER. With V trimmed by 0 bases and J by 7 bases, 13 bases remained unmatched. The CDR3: CASSQDGQGLLGFGELFF. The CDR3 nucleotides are TGCGCCAGCAGCCAAGACGGACAGGGCCTGTTGGGTTTCGGGGAGCTGTTTTTT.

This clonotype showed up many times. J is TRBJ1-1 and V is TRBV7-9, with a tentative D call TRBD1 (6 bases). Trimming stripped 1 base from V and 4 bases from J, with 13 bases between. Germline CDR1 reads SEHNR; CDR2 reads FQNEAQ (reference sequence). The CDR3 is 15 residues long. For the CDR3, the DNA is TGTGCCAGCAGCTTAGGAACGGGGGCGGGCACTGAAGCTTTCTTT. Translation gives CASSLGTGAGTEAFF. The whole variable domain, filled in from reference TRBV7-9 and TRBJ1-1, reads DTGVSQNPRHKITKRGQNVTFRCDPISEHNRLYWYRQTLGQGPEFLTYFQNEAQLEKSRLLSDRFSAERPKGSFSTLEIQRTEQGDSAMYLCASSLGTGAGTEAFFGQGTRLTVV.

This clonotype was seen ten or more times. CDR3 coding DNA: TGCAGTGCTCCTGAACCGGGACAGGCCGAAGAAGCTTTCTTT. Protein product: CSAPEPGQAEEAFF. The J gene is TRBJ1-1, the V gene TRBV20-1, with 8 bases matching TRBD1. Trimming removed 5 bases from V and 8 bases from J; junction bases left unmatched: 13. Germline assignment: CDR1 DFQATT and CDR2 SNEGSKA (reference sequence). The CDR3 loop spans 14 amino acids.

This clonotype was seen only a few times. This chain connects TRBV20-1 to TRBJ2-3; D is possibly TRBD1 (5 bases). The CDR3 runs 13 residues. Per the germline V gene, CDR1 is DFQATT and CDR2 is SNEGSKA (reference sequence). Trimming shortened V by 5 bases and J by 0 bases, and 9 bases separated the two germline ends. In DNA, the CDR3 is TGCAGTGCTCCGGACACTAGCACAGATACGCAGTATTTT. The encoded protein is CSAPDTSTDTQYF.

CDR3: CASSLGQGRNEQFF. The CDR3 bases are TGTGCCAGCAGCTTAGGTCAGGGGCGAAATGAGCAGTTCTTC. The chain uses TRBV13 and TRBJ2-1; D perhaps matches TRBD1 (6 bases). The CDR3 runs to 14 residues. Germline CDR1 and CDR2: PRHDT and FYEKMQ (reference sequence). V gave up 0 bases and J gave up 7 bases, with 10 bases separating them.

CDR3 coding DNA: TGTGCCAGCAGTCCGGGACAGGGGGCGGCCGGGGAGCTGTTTTTT. Its translation: CASSPGQGAAGELFF. The V and J genes are TRBV7-2 and TRBJ2-2, with 12 bases matching TRBD1. V lost 6 bases to trimming and J lost 6 bases; unmatched junction nucleotides: 5. The germline gives CDR1 SGHTA, CDR2 FQGNSA. This CDR3 has 15 residues. Supplemented by reference TRBV7-2 and TRBJ2-2, the full variable domain reads GAGVSQSPSNKVTEKGKDVELRCDPISGHTALYWYRQSLGQGLEFLIYFQGNSAPDKSGLPSDRFSAERTGGSVSTLTIQRTQQEDSAVYLCASSPGQGAAGELFFGEGSRLTVL.

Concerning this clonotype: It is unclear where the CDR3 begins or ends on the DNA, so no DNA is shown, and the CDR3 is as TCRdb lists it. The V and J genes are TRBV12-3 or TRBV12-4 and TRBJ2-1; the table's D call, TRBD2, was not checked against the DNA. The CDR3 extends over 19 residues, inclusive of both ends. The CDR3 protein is CASCFLALQRESRHNEQFF.

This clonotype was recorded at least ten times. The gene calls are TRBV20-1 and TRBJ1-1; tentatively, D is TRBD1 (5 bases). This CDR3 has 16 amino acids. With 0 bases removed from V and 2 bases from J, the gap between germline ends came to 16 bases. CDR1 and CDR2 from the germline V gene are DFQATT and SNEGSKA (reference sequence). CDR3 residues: CSARDRFREQNTEAFF. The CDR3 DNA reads TGCAGTGCTAGAGATCGGTTCAGGGAGCAAAACACTGAAGCTTTCTTT.

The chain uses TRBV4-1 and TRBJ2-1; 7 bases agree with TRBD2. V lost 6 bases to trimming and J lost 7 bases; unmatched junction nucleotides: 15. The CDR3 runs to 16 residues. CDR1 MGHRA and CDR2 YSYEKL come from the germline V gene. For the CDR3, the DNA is TGCGCCAGCAGTCTACTTGAAGCGGGGCCCGGGAATGAGCAGTTCTTC. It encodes CASSLLEAGPGNEQFF.

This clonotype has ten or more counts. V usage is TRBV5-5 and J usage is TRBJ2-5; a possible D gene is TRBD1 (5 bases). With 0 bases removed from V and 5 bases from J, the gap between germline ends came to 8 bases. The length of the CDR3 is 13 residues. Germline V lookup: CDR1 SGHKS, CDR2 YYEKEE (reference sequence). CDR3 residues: CASSLGNRETQYF. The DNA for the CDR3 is TGTGCCAGCAGCTTGGGAAACAGGGAGACCCAGTACTTC.

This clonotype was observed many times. The CDR3 coding sequence is TGCGCCAGCAGCCAAGAAATCGGTGAAGCTTTCTTT. It encodes CASSQEIGEAFF. The chain couples TRBV4-3 to TRBJ1-1; D call uncertain. This CDR3 spans 12 amino acids. V lost 0 bases and J lost 7, with 6 bases in between. Germline-derived CDR1 and CDR2 are LGHNA and YSLEER.

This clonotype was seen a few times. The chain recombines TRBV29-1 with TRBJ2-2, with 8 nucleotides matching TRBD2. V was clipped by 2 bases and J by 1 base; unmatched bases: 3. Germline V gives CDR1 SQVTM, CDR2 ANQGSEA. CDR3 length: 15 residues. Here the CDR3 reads CSVEFGRENTGELFF. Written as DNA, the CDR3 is TGCAGCGTTGAATTCGGGAGGGAGAACACCGGGGAGCTGTTTTTT.

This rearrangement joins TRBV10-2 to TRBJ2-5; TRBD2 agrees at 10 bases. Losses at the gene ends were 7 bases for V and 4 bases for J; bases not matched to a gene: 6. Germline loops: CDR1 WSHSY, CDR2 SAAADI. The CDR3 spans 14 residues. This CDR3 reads CASKQRGGAETQYF. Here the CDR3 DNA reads TGCGCCAGCAAACAGCGGGGGGGCGCAGAGACCCAGTACTTC.

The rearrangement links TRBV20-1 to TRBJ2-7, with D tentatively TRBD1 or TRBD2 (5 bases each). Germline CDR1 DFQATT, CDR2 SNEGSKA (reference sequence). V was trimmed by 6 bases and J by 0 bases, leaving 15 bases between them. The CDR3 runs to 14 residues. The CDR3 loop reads CSAKGGGFSYEQYF. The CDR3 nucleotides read TGCAGTGCGAAGGGTGGGGGATTCTCCTACGAGCAGTACTTC.

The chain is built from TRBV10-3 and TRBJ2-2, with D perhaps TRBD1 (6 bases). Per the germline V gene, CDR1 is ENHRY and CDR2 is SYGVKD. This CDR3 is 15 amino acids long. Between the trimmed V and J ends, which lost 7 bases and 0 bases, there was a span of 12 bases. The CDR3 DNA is TGTGCCATCACCGGGACACCGACGAACACCGGGGAGCTGTTTTTT. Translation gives CAITGTPTNTGELFF.

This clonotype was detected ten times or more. The chain's CDR3 is CASSPQGQGTGELFF. The CDR3 nucleotides read TGTGCCAGCAGCCCCCAGGGGCAAGGCACCGGGGAGCTGTTTTTT. This chain links TRBV7-9 with TRBJ2-2, with D possibly TRBD1 on 6 matching bases. CDR1 is SEHNR, CDR2 FQNEAQ, per germline (reference sequence). V was pared by 5 bases and J by 4 bases, with 14 bases between. The CDR3 is made up of 15 amino acids.